This T cell receptor (beta chain) stems from a study of blood T cell repertoires in COVID-19. On the study more broadly: Material from acute and convalescent COVID-19 was sourced from the United States, Italy and Spain.

Germline values: CDR1 ENHRY, CDR2 SYGVKD. CDR3 length: 18 residues. V lost 6 bases to trimming and J lost 2 bases, with 20 bases between them. Original data processing: Quantification of nucleated cells was approximated via reference gene primer amplification. The table came from immunoSEQ multiplex PCR; TCRdb's copy has only in-frame clones and leaves some out. V and J calls and clone size are given by that table; D and trimming were obtained from the DNA. The data contain a few hundred thousand clones, about 89% of them singletons. This clonotype originated in a man younger than 35 who had recovered from COVID-19. This chain connects TRBV10-3 to TRBJ1-6; D is possibly TRBD1 (6 bases). Sequenced input: peripheral blood. The CDR3 DNA is TGTGCCATCAGCGAGGGGGGCCTGGACTCGACCTATAATTCACCCCTCCACTTT. The encoded protein is CAISEGGLDSTYNSPLHF.